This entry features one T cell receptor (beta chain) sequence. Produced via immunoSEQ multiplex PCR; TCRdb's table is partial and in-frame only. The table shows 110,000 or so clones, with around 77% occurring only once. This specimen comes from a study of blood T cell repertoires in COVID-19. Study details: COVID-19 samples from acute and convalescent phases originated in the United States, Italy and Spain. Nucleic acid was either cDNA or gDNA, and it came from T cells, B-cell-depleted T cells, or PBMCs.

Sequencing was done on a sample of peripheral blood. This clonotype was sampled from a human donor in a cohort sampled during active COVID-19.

CDR3 DNA sequence: TGTGCCAGCAGTCCACCCGGGACAGGGGGCGAGCAGTACTTC. This encodes CASSPPGTGGEQYF. This rearrangement joins TRBV28 to TRBJ2-7; TRBD1 agrees at 11 bases. The CDR3 extends over 14 amino acids. The germline gives CDR1 MDHEN, CDR2 SYDVKM. The trim removed 5 bases at V and 6 bases at J, leaving 6 bases unmatched.